This section outlines one TCR beta chain sequence together with its context. Its antigen is unidentified. This record belongs to a study of cytomegalovirus exposure and HLA in healthy donors. The PCR was carried out with 60 Vbeta primers and 13 Jbeta primers. TCRdb keeps only in-frame clones here, not all; method: immunoSEQ multiplex PCR. This table has under 150,000 clones, around 77% appearing once. Germline V gene data show CDR1 as KGHSH and CDR2 as LQKENI. J was trimmed by 7 bases and V by 0 bases; bases with no gene match: 9. This CDR3 contains 17 residues. Study observations and caveats: Presence/absence analyses rested on an assumption that sequencing depth was roughly uniform across donors.

The chain joins TRBV18 to TRBJ2-1, with TRBD2 identical over 10 bases. Sample: PBMCs. The clonotype originates from a woman in her twenties or thirties in good health and CMV-seropositive. The CDR3 region has the DNA TGTGCCAGCTCACCACCCTGGGCAGCGGGAGGGCTGAATGAGCAGTTCTTC. This codes for CASSPPWAAGGLNEQFF.